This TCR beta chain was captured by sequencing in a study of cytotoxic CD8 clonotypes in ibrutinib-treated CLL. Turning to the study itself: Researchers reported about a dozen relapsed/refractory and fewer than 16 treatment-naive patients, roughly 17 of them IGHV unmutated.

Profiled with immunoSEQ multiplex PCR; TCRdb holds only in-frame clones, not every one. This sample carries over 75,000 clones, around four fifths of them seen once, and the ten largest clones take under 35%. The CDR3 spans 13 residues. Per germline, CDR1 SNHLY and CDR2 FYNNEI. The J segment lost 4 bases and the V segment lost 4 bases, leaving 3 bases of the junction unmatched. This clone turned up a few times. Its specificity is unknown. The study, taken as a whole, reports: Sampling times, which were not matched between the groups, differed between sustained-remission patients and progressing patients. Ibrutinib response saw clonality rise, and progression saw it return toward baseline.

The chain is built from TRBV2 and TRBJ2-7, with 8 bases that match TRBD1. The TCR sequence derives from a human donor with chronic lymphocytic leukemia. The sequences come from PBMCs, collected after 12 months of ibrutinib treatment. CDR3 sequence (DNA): TGTGCCAGCAGTGGGACAGGGAAGTACGAGCAGTACTTC. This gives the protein CASSGTGKYEQYF.